The source of this TCR beta chain is a study of blood T cells in healthy people across ages (dated by TCRdb to 2014 to 2015). Notes on the research overall: In model experiments, template switching captured roughly one uniquely barcoded TCR beta cDNA molecule for every two T cells. To track age-related changes in TCR beta repertoire diversity, the study relied on deep sequencing normalized with unique cDNA molecular identifiers. Four age groups were formed from the donors: young (average about 16 years), middle-aged (approximately 40), aged (around 62) and long-lived (more than 75). To avoid experimental bias, donors of different ages were spread randomly across the sequencing lanes. Two additional independent replicas of 1 million unique cDNA reads from the same blood draw were analyzed for two donors (one aged 18 to 30 and one aged 80 or older). Broad study findings and their caveats: The percentage of naive T cells measured by flow cytometry correlated strongly with observed TCR beta diversity. As age increased, observed TCR beta diversity per million T cells dropped in a roughly linear way, and a significant reduction was already evident by age 40. Compared with the aged group, the long-lived group had more naive CD4+ T cells, fewer expanded clones and increased TCR diversity, suggesting age selection. Bulk unsorted PBMC profiling prevented conclusive comparison of naive and antigen-experienced compartments. Because the CMV infection status of the donors was unknown, age-related changes in expanded clonotypes may potentially have been confounded. Estimates of total diversity based on one million sequenced T cells were considered lower bounds and underestimates.

The V end loses 1 base and the J end loses 2 bases, and a stretch of 12 bases separates them. CDR1 and CDR2 were assigned from the germline V gene as SGHRS and YFSETQ. From the cysteine up to the phenylalanine, the CDR3 has a length of 15 residues. Only the CDR3 DNA stays, 45 bases, in frame from base 1. Receptor amplification or capture employed 5' RACE. For sequencing, an Illumina HiSeq 2500 was employed. A second PCR of about 6 to 12 cycles was run with a J-beta primer mix and a sample-barcoded 5' primer. Each TCR beta cDNA molecule received a unique molecular identifier from a template-switch 5' adaptor carrying 12 random nucleotides. Each sample yielded at least 3 million CDR3-containing paired-end reads. First-strand cDNA was synthesized from all RNA with the Mint cDNA synthesis kit, primed by a TRBC-specific oligonucleotide. Following uracil-DNA glycosylase treatment, all cDNA underwent a first 18-cycle PCR with the universal primers M1SS and BC2_uni_R. The original pipeline was this. For normalization, 1 million high-quality reads, each with a distinct molecular identifier, were randomly selected from each sample. Instead of being binned into consensus sequences, reads that shared molecular identifiers were thrown out. CDR3 identification, clonotype clustering and error correction used MiTCR with a Q25 quality threshold and the strictest error-elimination algorithm. Lower-bound total TCR beta diversity was estimated with a nonparametric unseen species model using Euler transformation. TCRdb handled the public reads itself, with Q25 trimming in fastp and clone calling in MiXCR, and kept productive beta chains. A single entry per CDR3 protein holds the most common genes and DNA from its merged rows. TCRdb's processing, not the authors', yielded these V and J calls. The sample table records 1.5 million to 2 million distinct CDR3 sequences; roughly 27% of these occur just once. The ten most abundant clones make up about 7.7% of the sample.

A word on this clonotype: It lacks a known antigen. Per-base qualities were not stored, and no clone one base away is much larger.

The approximately 39 donors, aged roughly 6 to 90 years, were systemically healthy Caucasian individuals from Russia. Each donor gave 8 to 10 milliliters of peripheral blood, drawn into EDTA-treated Vacutainer tubes. Ficoll-Paque density-gradient centrifugation was used to isolate PBMCs, with at least 6.5 million obtained per sample. Trizol reagent was used to extract total RNA from PBMCs, with at least 5.5 micrograms per sample. For every donor, an aliquot of PBMCs went through flow cytometry to measure the percentages of naive CD45RAhigh/CD27high T cells. The sample comprised blood. This chain is built from TRBV5-1 and TRBJ2-5, with no confidently assigned D gene. The source of this sequence is a woman aged 25 to 39 in good health. CDR3 loop: CASSLTIQPQETQYF. The sequenced DNA is TGCGCCAGCAGCTTGACTATCCAGCCTCAAGAGACCCAGTACTTC.